The rows below give T cell receptor beta chains drawn from one sample of a study of cytomegalovirus exposure and HLA in healthy donors. Here immunoSEQ multiplex PCR was the method, and the copy in TCRdb shows in-frame clones only, minus some. The sample consists of roughly 150,000 clones, 75% of them appearing once. Sequenced input: PBMCs. The receptor source for this set is a man aged 18 to 29 in good health and CMV-seropositive. Each CDR3 is given with its conserved first and last residue. The D gene is left open where the match is weak. The size of a clone is reported for some rows only, either as once, few or many, or as a class for expanded clones.

CDR3aa: CASGLVLGLRNNEQFF
CDR3nt: TGTGCTAGTGGTTTGGTCTTAGGCCTGCGGAACAATGAGCAGTTCTTC
d_gene: NA
abundance: NA
v_gene: TRBV12-5
j_gene: TRBJ2-1

CDR3aa: CASSLTSGRTDTQYF
CDR3nt: TGTGCCAGTAGCCTGACTAGCGGGAGGACAGATACGCAGTATTTT
d_gene: TRBD2
abundance: NA
v_gene: TRBV19
j_gene: TRBJ2-3

CDR3aa: CASSRGSLSGSRSYNEQFF
CDR3nt: TGCGCCAGCAGCCGGGGCTCACTTAGCGGGAGCAGGTCCTACAATGAGCAGTTCTTC
d_gene: TRBD2
abundance: NA
v_gene: TRBV4-1
j_gene: TRBJ2-1

CDR3aa: CASVRDSLNTGELFF
CDR3nt: TGTGCCAGCGTCCGGGACAGCCTAAACACCGGGGAGCTGTTTTTT
d_gene: TRBD1
abundance: NA
v_gene: TRBV6-5
j_gene: TRBJ2-2

CDR3aa: CASSETGTRYEQYF
CDR3nt: TGTGCCAGCAGTGAAACAGGAACTCGGTACGAGCAGTACTTC
d_gene: NA
abundance: NA
v_gene: TRBV6-1
j_gene: TRBJ2-7

CDR3aa: CASSFRVGQETQYF
CDR3nt: TGTGCCAGCAGCTTCCGGGTGGGTCAAGAGACCCAGTACTTC
d_gene: NA
abundance: NA
v_gene: TRBV9
j_gene: TRBJ2-5

CDR3aa: CASSPSLAGDFRETQYF
CDR3nt: TGTGCCAGCTCACCTTCACTAGCGGGAGACTTCCGAGAGACCCAGTACTTC
d_gene: TRBD2
abundance: NA
v_gene: TRBV18
j_gene: TRBJ2-5

CDR3aa: CASSNSRGGTEAFF
CDR3nt: TGTGCCAGCAGCAATTCCAGGGGTGGCACTGAAGCTTTCTTT
d_gene: NA
abundance: NA
v_gene: TRBV11-2
j_gene: TRBJ1-1

CDR3aa: CASREDFIYGYPF
CDR3nt: TGCGCCAGCAGAGAGGACTTCATCTATGGCTACCCCTTC
d_gene: NA
abundance: NA
v_gene: TRBV5-1
j_gene: TRBJ1-2

CDR3aa: CSVGGPSNYGYTF
CDR3nt: TGCAGCGTTGGGGGGCCCTCTAACTATGGCTACACCTTC
d_gene: NA
abundance: NA
v_gene: TRBV29-1
j_gene: TRBJ1-2

CDR3aa: CASSPEQGALTDTQYF
CDR3nt: TGTGCCAGCAGTCCAGAACAGGGGGCGCTGACAGATACGCAGTATTTT
d_gene: TRBD1
abundance: few
v_gene: TRBV28
j_gene: TRBJ2-3

CDR3aa: CASSPPTGFGNTIYF
CDR3nt: TGTGCCAGCTCACCACCTACAGGGTTTGGAAACACCATATATTTT
d_gene: NA
abundance: NA
v_gene: TRBV18
j_gene: TRBJ1-3

CDR3aa: CASSYLGLGVDF
CDR3nt: TGTGCCAGCAGTTACTTGGGACTCGGGGTAGACTTC
d_gene: NA
abundance: NA
v_gene: TRBV6-6
j_gene: TRBJ2-7

CDR3aa: CASRPNSRRRYEQYF
CDR3nt: TGTGCCAGCAGACCGAATAGCAGGAGGCGGTACGAGCAGTACTTC
d_gene: NA
abundance: NA
v_gene: TRBV27
j_gene: TRBJ2-7

CDR3aa: CASKAGITDTQYF
CDR3nt: TGTGCCTCCAAAGCGGGTATCACAGATACGCAGTATTTT
d_gene: NA
abundance: NA
v_gene: TRBV30
j_gene: TRBJ2-3

CDR3aa: CASKRDSHTDTQYF
CDR3nt: TGTGCCAGCAAAAGGGACTCCCACACAGATACGCAGTATTTT
d_gene: NA
abundance: NA
v_gene: TRBV9
j_gene: TRBJ2-3

CDR3aa: CASSLGLAGPHNEQFF
CDR3nt: TGTGCCAGCAGCTTAGGACTAGCGGGGCCGCACAATGAGCAGTTCTTC
d_gene: TRBD2
abundance: NA
v_gene: TRBV7-8
j_gene: TRBJ2-1

CDR3aa: CASSRTSGRGSYEQYF
CDR3nt: TGTGCCAGCAGTCGGACTAGCGGGAGGGGTTCCTACGAGCAGTACTTC
d_gene: TRBD2
abundance: NA
v_gene: TRBV27
j_gene: TRBJ2-7

CDR3aa: CASSMGQGNNEQFF
CDR3nt: TGTGCCAGTAGTATGGGCCAGGGGAACAATGAGCAGTTCTTC
d_gene: NA
abundance: NA
v_gene: TRBV19
j_gene: TRBJ2-1

CDR3aa: CAWSPPEHEQFF
CDR3nt: TGTGCCTGGAGTCCACCGGAGCATGAGCAGTTCTTC
d_gene: NA
abundance: NA
v_gene: TRBV30
j_gene: TRBJ2-1

CDR3aa: CASSLTGGHTEAFF
CDR3nt: TGTGCCAGCAGCTTGACAGGGGGACACACTGAAGCTTTCTTT
d_gene: TRBD1
abundance: NA
v_gene: TRBV7-9
j_gene: TRBJ1-1

CDR3aa: CASSQGLAGANEQFF
CDR3nt: TGCGCCAGCAGCCAAGGACTAGCGGGAGCCAATGAGCAGTTCTTC
d_gene: TRBD2
abundance: many
v_gene: TRBV4-1
j_gene: TRBJ2-1

CDR3aa: CASSSPTGTRDYEQYF
CDR3nt: TGTGCCAGCAGCTCCCCCACCGGGACTAGGGATTACGAGCAGTACTTC
d_gene: TRBD2
abundance: NA
v_gene: TRBV11-2
j_gene: TRBJ2-7

CDR3aa: CASSSPGTGGRVERNEQFF
CDR3nt: TGTGCCAGCTCATCGCCCGGGACAGGGGGCAGGGTAGAAAGGAATGAGCAGTTCTTC
d_gene: TRBD1
abundance: once
v_gene: TRBV18
j_gene: TRBJ2-1

CDR3aa: CATSSGTSHRNEQFF
CDR3nt: TGTGCCACCAGCAGCGGGACATCTCATCGGAATGAGCAGTTCTTC
d_gene: NA
abundance: NA
v_gene: TRBV15
j_gene: TRBJ2-1

CDR3aa: CASSIAQLSGANVLTF
CDR3nt: TGTGCCAGTAGTATAGCTCAACTCTCTGGGGCCAACGTCCTGACTTTC
d_gene: NA
abundance: NA
v_gene: TRBV19
j_gene: TRBJ2-6

CDR3aa: CASSSRTGANSGNTIYF
CDR3nt: TGTGCCAGCAGCTCGAGAACAGGCGCTAACTCTGGAAACACCATATATTTT
d_gene: NA
abundance: few
v_gene: TRBV11-2
j_gene: TRBJ1-3

CDR3aa: CASSRQGMGDTQYF
CDR3nt: TGTGCCAGCAGCCGACAGGGGATGGGAGATACGCAGTATTTT
d_gene: TRBD1
abundance: NA
v_gene: TRBV14
j_gene: TRBJ2-3

CDR3aa: CASSITQGWGNQPQHF
CDR3nt: TGTGCCAGCAGTATAACTCAGGGTTGGGGCAATCAGCCCCAGCATTTT
d_gene: NA
abundance: NA
v_gene: TRBV6-6
j_gene: TRBJ1-5

CDR3aa: CASSRTSGAYNEQFF
CDR3nt: TGTGCCAGCAGCCGCACTAGCGGCGCCTACAATGAGCAGTTCTTC
d_gene: TRBD2
abundance: NA
v_gene: TRBV6-5
j_gene: TRBJ2-1

CDR3aa: CASSPGHVSVNLEFF
CDR3nt: TGTGCCAGCAGCCCGGGACACGTATCGGTAAACCTGGAGTTCTTC
d_gene: NA
abundance: NA
v_gene: TRBV7-2
j_gene: TRBJ2-1

CDR3aa: CATSRDNSGGRNTGELFF
CDR3nt: TGTGCCACCAGCAGAGATAATAGTGGCGGTAGGAACACCGGGGAGCTGTTTTTT
d_gene: NA
abundance: NA
v_gene: TRBV15
j_gene: TRBJ2-2

CDR3aa: CASSDLPNNEQFF
CDR3nt: TGTGCCAGCAGTGACCTACCTAACAATGAGCAGTTCTTC
d_gene: NA
abundance: many
v_gene: TRBV2
j_gene: TRBJ2-1

CDR3aa: CASSPGATSYEQYF
CDR3nt: TGTGCCAGCAGCCCAGGGGCAACCTCCTACGAGCAGTACTTC
d_gene: NA
abundance: few
v_gene: TRBV27
j_gene: TRBJ2-7

CDR3aa: CASSPGTTNSYEQYF
CDR3nt: TGTGCCAGCAGTCCCGGGACTACCAACTCCTACGAGCAGTACTTC
d_gene: TRBD2
abundance: NA
v_gene: TRBV28
j_gene: TRBJ2-7

CDR3aa: CASSEDNVIYNEQFF
CDR3nt: TGTGCCAGCAGTGAAGACAATGTCATCTACAATGAGCAGTTCTTC
d_gene: NA
abundance: NA
v_gene: TRBV6-1
j_gene: TRBJ2-1

CDR3aa: CASSPGRGYEQYF
CDR3nt: TGCGCCAGCAGCCCGGGCCGAGGGTACGAGCAGTACTTC
d_gene: NA
abundance: NA
v_gene: TRBV5-1
j_gene: TRBJ2-7

CDR3aa: CAWSVRGEFYGYTF
CDR3nt: TGTGCCTGGAGTGTACGGGGGGAATTCTATGGCTACACCTTC
d_gene: NA
abundance: NA
v_gene: TRBV30
j_gene: TRBJ1-2

CDR3aa: CASRDYGSYEQYF
CDR3nt: TGCGCCAGCAGGGACTACGGCTCCTACGAGCAGTACTTC
d_gene: NA
abundance: NA
v_gene: TRBV10-2
j_gene: TRBJ2-7

CDR3aa: CASSTLAGGVFSGANVLTF
CDR3nt: TGTGCCAGCAGCACCCTAGCGGGAGGGGTGTTCTCTGGGGCCAACGTCCTGACTTTC
d_gene: TRBD2
abundance: NA
v_gene: TRBV7-9
j_gene: TRBJ2-6

CDR3aa: CASSLGTASNYGYTF
CDR3nt: TGTGCCAGCAGCCTGGGGACAGCGAGTAACTATGGCTACACCTTC
d_gene: TRBD1
abundance: NA
v_gene: TRBV13
j_gene: TRBJ1-2

CDR3aa: CASSTYGGGGGYTF
CDR3nt: TGTGCCAGCAGTACTTACGGGGGGGGAGGTGGCTACACCTTC
d_gene: NA
abundance: NA
v_gene: TRBV6-5
j_gene: TRBJ1-2

CDR3aa: CSSSLGQMNEKLFF
CDR3nt: TGTTCCAGCAGCTTGGGACAGATGAATGAAAAACTGTTTTTT
d_gene: TRBD1
abundance: few
v_gene: TRBV7-9
j_gene: TRBJ1-4

CDR3aa: CASSLSSGSWYEQYF
CDR3nt: TGCGCCAGCAGCTTGTCTAGCGGGAGTTGGTACGAGCAGTACTTC
d_gene: TRBD2
abundance: NA
v_gene: TRBV5-1
j_gene: TRBJ2-7

CDR3aa: CASSQVTSGRYEQYF
CDR3nt: TGCGCCAGCAGCCAAGTAACTAGCGGGAGGTACGAGCAGTACTTC
d_gene: TRBD2
abundance: NA
v_gene: TRBV4-1
j_gene: TRBJ2-7

CDR3aa: CARSPGTRLDTGELFF
CDR3nt: TGTGCCCGCAGTCCAGGGACTAGGCTAGACACCGGGGAGCTGTTTTTT
d_gene: TRBD2
abundance: once
v_gene: TRBV28
j_gene: TRBJ2-2

CDR3aa: CASSTGSGANVLTF
CDR3nt: TGTGCCAGTAGTACGGGCTCTGGGGCCAACGTCCTGACTTTC
d_gene: NA
abundance: NA
v_gene: TRBV19
j_gene: TRBJ2-6

CDR3aa: CASSLTSGTLSYEQYF
CDR3nt: TGCGCCAGCAGCTTAACCTCCGGGACTTTGAGTTACGAGCAGTACTTC
d_gene: NA
abundance: NA
v_gene: TRBV5-1
j_gene: TRBJ2-7

CDR3aa: CASSSGTPPTEAFF
CDR3nt: TGTGCCAGCAGCTCCGGGACTCCCCCTACTGAAGCTTTCTTT
d_gene: NA
abundance: NA
v_gene: TRBV7-9
j_gene: TRBJ1-1

CDR3aa: CASSQDPLGRGTQPQHF
CDR3nt: TGCGCCAGCAGCCAAGATCCCTTGGGCAGGGGCACTCAGCCCCAGCATTTT
d_gene: NA
abundance: NA
v_gene: TRBV4-1
j_gene: TRBJ1-5

CDR3aa: CASSLQGYEQYF
CDR3nt: TGTGCCAGCAGCCTACAGGGCTACGAGCAGTACTTC
d_gene: NA
abundance: NA
v_gene: TRBV14
j_gene: TRBJ2-7

CDR3aa: CASSLLSGTSYEQYF
CDR3nt: TGCGCCAGCAGCTTGCTTAGCGGGACCTCCTACGAGCAGTACTTC
d_gene: TRBD2
abundance: NA
v_gene: TRBV5-1
j_gene: TRBJ2-7

CDR3aa: CASSRRTGPNTEAFF
CDR3nt: TGTGCCAGTAGTCGGAGGACAGGCCCGAACACTGAAGCTTTCTTT
d_gene: TRBD1
abundance: NA
v_gene: TRBV19
j_gene: TRBJ1-1